The next 23 T cell receptor beta chains were all read from a single sample in a study of control samples from healthy donors and cancer patients. Assay used: immunoSEQ multiplex PCR; TCRdb lists only in-frame clones, some missing. Of about 96,000 clones in the sample, approximately 95% were seen once. The sample consisted of blood. The source of these receptors is a man younger than 35 in good health.

In nucleotides, the CDR3 is TGTGCCAGCAGCCAAGGTCTTCCAGGGTTCGCTACTGAAGCTTTCTTT. It yields the protein CASSQGLPGFATEAFF. The gene calls are TRBV3-1 (or the pseudogene TRBV3-2) and TRBJ1-1; TRBD1 is a possible D gene (5 bases). Looked up from germline, CDR1 is LGHDT and CDR2 is YNNKEL (reference sequence). The CDR3 covers 16 residues. V gave up 1 base and J gave up 5 bases, with 17 bases separating them.

The DNA for the CDR3 is TGTGCCAGCAGTGGATATCTGGGGGACAACTATGGCTACACCTTC. Its translation: CASSGYLGDNYGYTF. The chain carries TRBV6-4 and TRBJ1-2, with D perhaps TRBD1 (5 bases). This CDR3 is 15 amino acids long. Trimming took 4 bases from V and 2 from J, leaving 14 bases between them. CDR1 is MRHNA and CDR2 is SNTAGT in the germline V gene.

The chain links TRBV5-1 to TRBJ2-7; D is unresolved. V lost 3 bases and J 1 base, leaving 26 bases between the germline ends. This CDR3 has 19 residues. Germline V gene lookup returns CDR1 SGHRS and CDR2 YFSETQ. The CDR3 DNA is TGCGCCAGCAGCTGTGCCGAGGAAGAGTGTGGGTCAGGTTCCTACGAGCAGTACTTC. It translates to CASSCAEEECGSGSYEQYF.

The chain carries TRBV6-5 and TRBJ2-4; D could derive from TRBD1 or TRBD2 (6 bases each). V gave up 7 bases and J gave up 8 bases, with 15 bases separating them. This CDR3 is 13 amino acids long. CDR1 and CDR2 (germline): MNHEY, SVGAGI. The CDR3 protein is CASMGGGEDIQYF. The CDR3 DNA sequence: TGTGCCAGCATGGGGGGCGGGGAGGACATTCAGTACTTC.

The rearrangement uses TRBV30 and TRBJ2-2; no definite D call. This CDR3 is built from 14 residues. In germline, CDR1 is GTSNPN, CDR2 SVGIG (reference sequence). V gave up 2 bases and J gave up 8 bases, with 15 bases separating them. CDR3: CAWSRTSNSGELFF. As DNA, the CDR3 is TGTGCCTGGAGTCGGACGTCGAATTCAGGGGAGCTGTTTTTT. The whole variable domain, remainder taken from reference TRBV30 and TRBJ2-2, is SQTIHQWPATLVQPVGSPLSLECTVEGTSNPNLYWYRQAAGRGLQLLFYSVGIGQISSEVPQNLSASRPQDRQFILSSKKLLLSDSGFYLCAWSRTSNSGELFFGEGSRLTVL.

The CDR3 DNA follows: TGTGCCAGCAGGCCCGGGCCTTCCTACGAGCAGTACTTC. Its protein is CASRPGPSYEQYF. V gene TRBV3-1 (or the pseudogene TRBV3-2) combines with J gene TRBJ2-7, with D unclear. V lost 6 bases, J lost 1 base, and 10 bases lay in between. The CDR3 covers 13 residues. Germline CDR1 LGHDT, CDR2 YNNKEL (reference sequence).

J is TRBJ1-1 and V is TRBV4-1; D not resolved. The CDR3 sequence is 15 residues long. The germline V and J ends were trimmed by 0 bases and 1 base, with 9 bases remaining between them. Germline V gene data show CDR1 as MGHRA and CDR2 as YSYEKL. CDR3 residues: CASSQDGLGNTEAFF. CDR3 bases: TGCGCCAGCAGCCAAGACGGGCTGGGGAACACTGAAGCTTTCTTT.

This chain connects TRBV25-1 to TRBJ1-2; D possibly corresponds to TRBD1 (6 bases). CDR1 MGHDK and CDR2 SYGVNS come from the germline V gene. This CDR3 is 12 amino acids long. Trimming cost V 6 bases and J 5 bases, with 10 bases left between them. The CDR3 region is CASRQGYYGYTF. Written as DNA, the CDR3 is TGTGCCAGCAGACAGGGATATTATGGCTACACCTTC.

The sample holds one count of this clone. The chain combines TRBV19 with TRBJ1-2, with a possible D match to TRBD1 (5 bases). V lost 7 bases and J 0 bases, leaving 12 bases between the germline ends. The CDR3 extends over 14 amino acids. The V gene's germline CDR1 is LNHDA and CDR2 SQIVND (reference sequence). CDR3 sequence reads: CASIRLGANYGYTF. The CDR3, as DNA: TGTGCCAGTATCCGACTGGGGGCTAACTATGGCTACACCTTC.

The gene calls are TRBV4-1 and TRBJ2-7; TRBD1 agrees at 12 bases. This CDR3 has 15 amino acids. With 0 bases clipped from V and 4 bases from J, the junction kept 1 base outside the gene matches. CDR1 is MGHRA and CDR2 is YSYEKL in the germline V gene. The CDR3 nucleotides read TGCGCCAGCAGCCAAGAGGGACAGGGGGCATACGAGCAGTACTTC. Its translation: CASSQEGQGAYEQYF.

The rearrangement links TRBV25-1 to TRBJ2-5, with 12 bases matching TRBD2. The CDR3 extends over 15 amino acids. J lost 5 bases, V lost 0 bases, and 1 base had no gene match. The germline CDR1 and CDR2 sequences are MGHDK and SYGVNS. The CDR3 nucleotides read TGTGCCAGCAGTGAATACACTAGCGGGAGGGAGACCCAGTACTTC. It specifies CASSEYTSGRETQYF.

This chain connects TRBV30 to TRBJ1-1; D is ambiguous. CDR1 is GTSNPN and CDR2 is SVGIG in the germline V gene (reference sequence). V was shortened by 2 bases and J by 6 bases, with 10 bases between the two germline ends. There are 12 residues in the CDR3. This CDR3 is CAWSRAVAEAFF. The CDR3 DNA reads as TGTGCCTGGAGTAGGGCAGTTGCTGAAGCTTTCTTT.

V gene TRBV7-2 combines with J gene TRBJ1-6; the D gene is possibly TRBD1 (5 bases). V gave up 4 bases and J gave up 9 bases, with 13 bases separating them. The length of the CDR3 is 14 residues. Germline values: CDR1 SGHTA, CDR2 FQGNSA. CDR3 region: CASSWGRAASPLHF. CDR3 bases: TGTGCCAGCAGCTGGGGCAGGGCGGCTTCACCCCTCCACTTT.

This sequence joins TRBV27 and TRBJ1-2; 7 bases line up with TRBD1. V gave up 5 bases and J gave up 3 bases; unmatched junction bases: 6. This CDR3 region has 14 residues. Germline V CDR1 and CDR2: MNHEY, SMNVEV (reference sequence). The CDR3 DNA sequence: TGTGCCAGCAGTCCCGGGGACAGCTACTATGGCTACACCTTC. This gives the protein CASSPGDSYYGYTF.

V gene TRBV24-1 combines with J gene TRBJ2-2, with D perhaps matching TRBD2 (5 bases). Trimming cost V 1 base and J 7 bases, with 12 bases left between them. Germline V lookup: CDR1 KGHDR, CDR2 SFDVKD. The CDR3 extends over 15 amino acids. In DNA, the CDR3 is TGTGCCACCAGTGATTTAGCGGAACGTGGCGGGGAGCTGTTTTTT. This encodes CATSDLAERGGELFF.

The rearrangement links TRBV7-2 to TRBJ1-1; D unclear. CDR1 is SGHTA, CDR2 FQGNSA, per germline. V was clipped by 0 bases and J by 5 bases, with 10 bases between them. The CDR3 consists of 14 residues. The CDR3 sequence: CASSLASPGTEAFF. CDR3 DNA: TGTGCCAGCAGCTTAGCCAGCCCTGGGACTGAAGCTTTCTTT.

V and J are TRBV7-6 and TRBJ1-1, with D possibly matching TRBD1 (5 bases). The CDR3 has 17 amino acids. Trimming shortened V by 2 bases and J by 1 base, and 17 bases separated the two germline ends. The germline gives CDR1 SGHVS, CDR2 FNYEAQ. The chain's CDR3 is CASSLLRAGTGNTEAFF. The CDR3 DNA is TGTGCCAGCAGCTTACTCCGAGCCGGAACAGGGAACACTGAAGCTTTCTTT.

The chain has TRBV15 and TRBJ1-2; D not certain. The CDR3 loop spans 15 amino acids. V lost 1 base, J lost 3 bases, and 12 bases lay in between. In germline, CDR1 is LNHNV, CDR2 YYDKDF (reference sequence). The chain's CDR3 is CATSRGAARDYGYTF. CDR3 in DNA: TGTGCCACCAGCAGAGGTGCAGCGAGGGACTATGGCTACACCTTC.

Only one count was recorded for this clone. The J gene is TRBJ1-1, the V gene TRBV15; tentative D call: TRBD1 (6 bases). Trimming pared 1 base from V and 7 bases from J, leaving 10 bases between. Per germline, CDR1 LNHNV and CDR2 YYDKDF (reference sequence). There are 13 residues in the CDR3. CDR3 residues: CATSRVRGDEAFF. The CDR3 nucleotides read TGTGCCACCAGCAGAGTAAGGGGGGATGAAGCTTTCTTT.

The chain recombines TRBV27 with TRBJ1-6; D is unclear. Germline-derived CDR1 and CDR2 are MNHEY and SMNVEV (reference sequence). V lost 6 bases to trimming and J lost 6 bases, with 18 bases between them. CDR3 length: 16 residues. The CDR3 sequence is CASRPAGRYGNSPLHF. As DNA, the CDR3 is TGTGCCAGCAGGCCCGCAGGTCGTTATGGTAATTCACCCCTCCACTTT.

This chain links TRBV6-5 with TRBJ1-5, with 7 bases aligning to TRBD1. The V gene end was trimmed by 2 bases and the J gene end by 5 bases; junction bases not matched to a gene: 0. Germline lookup yields CDR1 MNHEY and CDR2 SVGAGI. The CDR3 spans 13 residues. The CDR3 DNA reads TGTGCCAGCAGTTACGGGACAGATCAGCCCCAGCATTTT. It encodes CASSYGTDQPQHF.

This rearrangement joins TRBV30 to TRBJ1-3; D not resolved. CDR3 length equals 14 residues. Germline V gives CDR1 GTSNPN, CDR2 SVGIG (reference sequence). Trimming removed 0 bases at V and 2 bases at J, with 8 bases between. The DNA of the CDR3 is TGTGCCTGGAGTGTATTCACAACTGGAAACACCATATATTTT. Amino acids: CAWSVFTTGNTIYF.

The chain uses TRBV27 and TRBJ2-3; tentative D call: TRBD1 (6 bases). CDR3 length: 15 residues. CDR1 and CDR2 from the germline V gene are MNHEY and SMNVEV (reference sequence). V was clipped by 2 bases and J by 2 bases, with 11 bases between them. The CDR3 loop reads CASSLRGHPTDTQYF. The DNA of the CDR3 is TGTGCCAGCAGTTTAAGGGGACACCCCACAGATACGCAGTATTTT.